One sample yielded the 13 T cell receptor beta chains listed below, sequenced in a study of shared clonotypes between healthy human individuals. The method was immunoSEQ multiplex PCR; TCRdb's version includes in-frame clones alone and lacks a portion of them. The table records 2 million to 2.5 million clones, 85% to 95% of them present only once. Input material: naive CD4+ T cells sorted from blood. Subset given: CD45RA+ positively selected. The origin of the receptors is a man younger than 35 in good health.

This chain connects TRBV2 to TRBJ1-6, with a possible D match to TRBD1 (6 bases). V was trimmed by 5 bases and J by 5 bases, leaving 13 bases between them. Germline CDR1 and CDR2: SNHLY and FYNNEI. The CDR3 loop spans 15 amino acids. DNA of the CDR3: TGTGCCAGCAGTCCACAGGGATCGAATAATTCACCCCTCCACTTT. Protein sequence: CASSPQGSNNSPLHF. Combining the CDR3 with reference TRBV2 and TRBJ1-6 gives the whole variable domain EPEVTQTPSHQVTQMGQEVILRCVPISNHLYFYWYRQILGQKVEFLVSFYNNEISEKSEIFDDQFSVERPDGSNFTLKIRSTKLEDSAMYFCASSPQGSNNSPLHFGNGTRLTVT.

The J gene is TRBJ2-7, the V gene TRBV21-1; TRBD1 reflects the table's D call only, with no check against the DNA. TRBV21-1 has pseudogene status. CDR3 length equals 15 residues. Here the CDR3 DNA reads TGTGCCAGCGGGGACAGCGGCGTATCCTCTCTCGAGCAGTACTTC. This codes for CASGDSGVSSLEQYF.

V is TRBV27 and J is TRBJ2-6; D call uncertain. CDR3 length: 14 residues. The germline CDR1 and CDR2 sequences are MNHEY and SMNVEV (reference sequence). CDR3 in amino acids: CAYRRFSGANVLTF. The CDR3 DNA reads as TGTGCATATCGAAGGTTCTCTGGGGCCAACGTCCTGACTTTC. Supplemented by reference TRBV27 and TRBJ2-6, the full variable domain reads EAQVTQNPRYLITVTGKKLTVTCSQNMNHEYMSWYRQDPGLGLRQIYYSMNVEVTDKGDVPEGYKVSRKEKRNFPLILESPSPNQTSLYFCAYRRFSGANVLTFGAGSRLTVL.

V is TRBV11-3 and J is TRBJ2-7, with 7 bases fitting TRBD2. With 0 bases clipped from V and 2 bases from J, the junction kept 4 bases outside the gene matches. The CDR3 covers 15 residues. CDR1 is SGHNT, CDR2 YENEEA, per germline. The CDR3, as DNA: TGTGCCAGCAGCTTAGACGGGACTACCACCTACGAGCAGTACTTC. Its translation: CASSLDGTTTYEQYF.

The chain recombines TRBV6-5 with TRBJ1-2; D uncertain. Germline-derived CDR1 and CDR2 are MNHEY and SVGAGI. This CDR3 is built from 14 residues. V lost 7 bases to trimming and J lost 4 bases, with 16 bases between them. This CDR3 is CASTGSPLSYGYTF. The CDR3 nucleotides are TGTGCCAGCACGGGGAGTCCCTTGTCCTATGGCTACACCTTC.

The CDR3 sequence is CASSQIQGPPTDTQYF. The CDR3 region has the DNA TGTGCCAGTAGTCAGATACAGGGACCCCCCACAGATACGCAGTATTTT. This rearrangement joins TRBV19 to TRBJ2-3, with a tentative D call TRBD1 (6 bases). Germline CDR1 is LNHDA and CDR2 is SQIVND (reference sequence). This CDR3 has 16 amino acids. Deletions cut 5 bases from V and 2 bases from J, with 17 bases between.

The chain employs TRBV10-2 and TRBJ2-3, with D maybe TRBD1 (5 bases). V dropped 7 bases and J dropped 2 bases, with 16 bases sitting between them. The germline V gene encodes CDR1 WSHSY and CDR2 SAAADI. This CDR3 contains 15 residues. The CDR3 region is CASIPDITPTDTQYF. The CDR3 bases are TGCGCCAGCATTCCGGACATAACCCCCACAGATACGCAGTATTTT.

V usage is TRBV5-1 and J usage is TRBJ2-2, with TRBD1 matching over 7 bases. The V segment lost 7 bases and the J segment 4 bases; nucleotides outside the gene matches: 10. The V gene's germline CDR1 is SGHRS and CDR2 YFSETQ. The CDR3 has 15 amino acids. The CDR3 DNA follows: TGCGCCAGCGCGAGAACAGGGGCGGGCACCGGGGAGCTGTTTTTT. Translation gives CASARTGAGTGELFF.

The J gene is TRBJ1-2, the V gene TRBV7-2, with D perhaps TRBD1 (6 bases). With 3 bases removed from V and 9 bases from J, the gap between germline ends came to 14 bases. Germline CDR1 SGHTA, CDR2 FQGNSA. This CDR3 spans 13 amino acids. CDR3: CASSFQDRSSYTF. The DNA for the CDR3 is TGTGCCAGCAGCTTCCAAGACAGGTCCAGCTACACCTTC.

The gene calls are TRBV28 and TRBJ2-2; D is possibly TRBD1 or TRBD2 (6 bases each). Germline CDR1 reads MDHEN; CDR2 reads SYDVKM. The CDR3 consists of 16 residues. The CDR3 sequence: CVTRAGGGANTGELFF. The CDR3 bases are TGTGTTACGCGAGCCGGGGGCGGGGCGAACACCGGGGAGCTGTTTTTT.

The J gene is TRBJ1-2, the V gene TRBV5-1; the D is unclear. The length of the CDR3 is 14 residues. The V gene's germline CDR1 is SGHRS and CDR2 YFSETQ. The V end was cut by 0 bases, the J end by 8 bases, with 14 bases between. The CDR3, as DNA: TGCGCCAGCAGCTTGGAGGGTCCTCGGAAGGGCTACACCTTC. Encoded protein: CASSLEGPRKGYTF.

The CDR3 reads CASSGPWGGLEKLFF. The CDR3 nucleotides read TGTGCCAGCAGTGGACCCTGGGGGGGCCTTGAAAAACTGTTTTTT. The rearrangement joins TRBV6-1 to TRBJ1-4, with D possibly TRBD1 on 6 matching bases. Trimming shortened V by 4 bases and J by 7 bases, and 16 bases separated the two germline ends. Germline CDR1 MNHNS, CDR2 SASEGT. CDR3 length: 15 amino acids.

This clone was detected a few times. V usage is TRBV10-1 and J usage is TRBJ1-2; possible D gene TRBD1, 6 bases. The length of the CDR3 is 14 residues. V was clipped by 4 bases and J by 8 bases, with 17 bases between them. The germline CDR1 and CDR2 sequences are WNHNN and SYGVQD (reference sequence). The chain's CDR3 is CASSVGDRSIGYTF. For the CDR3, the DNA is TGCGCCAGCAGTGTCGGAGACAGGTCGATCGGCTACACCTTC.